Shown below are 19 T cell receptor beta chains from a single sample sequenced in a study of cytomegalovirus exposure and HLA in healthy donors. Researchers ran the PCR with 60 Vbeta and 13 Jbeta primers. The assay was immunoSEQ multiplex PCR, and TCRdb's table has in-frame clones only and misses some. This repertoire includes 110,000 to 150,000 clones. The sample comprised PBMCs. The receptors were gathered from a male donor in good health and CMV-seronegative.

This chain joins TRBV18 and TRBJ1-2, with D hard to call. V gave up 6 bases and J gave up 3 bases, with 11 bases separating them. Per germline, CDR1 KGHSH and CDR2 LQKENI. CDR3 length: 13 residues. The CDR3 bases are TGTGCCAGCTCGGCGGAGGAGTACTATGGCTACACCTTC. Its protein product is CASSAEEYYGYTF. Complete variable domain (other parts from reference TRBV18 and TRBJ1-2): NAGVMQNPRHLVRRRGQEARLRCSPMKGHSHVYWYRQLPEEGLKFMVYLQKENIIDESGMPKERFSAEFPKEGPSILRIQQVVRGDSAAYFCASSAEEYYGYTFGSGTRLTVV.

This chain uses TRBV29-1 with TRBJ1-3, with TRBD1 identical over 8 bases. Trimming removed 0 bases from V and 2 bases from J; junction bases left unmatched: 3. This CDR3 spans 15 amino acids. Looked up from germline, CDR1 is SQVTM and CDR2 is ANQGSEA. The CDR3, as DNA: TGCAGCGTTGAAGATCACAGGGGGACTGGAAACACCATATATTTT. This gives the protein CSVEDHRGTGNTIYF.

J is TRBJ2-7 and V is TRBV6-1; D is perhaps TRBD2 (6 bases). Germline V gene data show CDR1 as MNHNS and CDR2 as SASEGT. Deletions cut 6 bases from V and 4 bases from J, with 19 bases between. The CDR3 is made up of 15 amino acids. The CDR3 DNA follows: TGTGCCAGCAGGAACGCCGGAGCGGGCGTGTACGAGCAGTACTTC. It codes for CASRNAGAGVYEQYF.

As to this clone: An end of the junction does not agree with germline; a read error may underlie this. The chain recombines TRBV7-7 with TRBJ2-3; TRBD1 matches at 9 bases. Per germline, CDR1 SSHAT and CDR2 FNYEAQ (reference sequence). The CDR3 has 14 amino acids. The CDR3 nucleotides read TGTGCTAGCAGCCCCGGGACAGGGATAGATACGCAGTATTTT. Its translation: CASSPGTGIDTQYF.

The genes are TRBV29-1 and TRBJ1-5, with D tentatively TRBD1 (6 bases). Trimming cost V 6 bases and J 5 bases, with 20 bases left between them. The germline gives CDR1 SQVTM, CDR2 ANQGSEA. CDR3 length equals 15 residues. DNA of the CDR3: TGCAGCGTCCGTCTAACCGGGACAAGCGATCAGCCCCAGCATTTT. Translation gives CSVRLTGTSDQPQHF.

The genes are TRBV28 and TRBJ1-1, with 8 nucleotides matching TRBD1. The CDR3 totals 13 residues. Trimming cost V 6 bases and J 9 bases; bases outside gene matches: 9. Germline V CDR1 and CDR2: MDHEN, SYDVKM. The CDR3, as DNA: TGTGCCAGCAGACAGCAGGGGGCAGGCCAAGCTTTCTTT. It is translated as CASRQQGAGQAFF.

V and J are TRBV6-4 and TRBJ2-1; tentative D call: TRBD1 (6 bases). This CDR3 is 16 amino acids long. V lost 5 bases to trimming and J lost 4 bases, with 18 bases between them. The V gene's germline CDR1 is MRHNA and CDR2 SNTAGT. The CDR3 nucleotides are TGTGCCAGCAGTCGCATCACTCCGGGACATTACAATGAGCAGTTCTTC. This sequence encodes CASSRITPGHYNEQFF.

The rearrangement joins TRBV9 to TRBJ1-3; 7 bases are a match to TRBD1. V dropped 7 bases and J dropped 2; count of bases not matched to a gene: 6. This CDR3 region has 14 residues. Germline-derived CDR1 and CDR2 are SGDLS and YYNGEE. CDR3: CASGFGTAGNTIYF. Written as DNA, the CDR3 is TGTGCCAGCGGCTTCGGGACAGCTGGAAACACCATATATTTT.

The V call is TRBV18, the J call TRBJ1-4, with D possibly TRBD1 on 6 matching bases. V shed 6 bases and J shed 0 bases, with 11 bases lying between them. Per the germline V gene, CDR1 is KGHSH and CDR2 is LQKENI. CDR3 length: 15 residues. DNA of the CDR3: TGTGCCAGCTCTAGGGGGACATCAACTAATGAAAAACTGTTTTTT. This codes for CASSRGTSTNEKLFF.

The V and J genes are TRBV29-1 and TRBJ2-2; no firm D call. Germline values: CDR1 SQVTM, CDR2 ANQGSEA. The CDR3 is 11 amino acids. The CDR3 nucleotides read TGCGCGACACTCTCTCCCGGGGAGCTGTTTTTT. This sequence encodes CATLSPGELFF.

This rearrangement joins TRBV5-5 to TRBJ1-3; D is ambiguous. V lost 1 base and J 2 bases, leaving 10 bases between the germline ends. The CDR3 is 15 amino acids. Per the germline V gene, CDR1 is SGHKS and CDR2 is YYEKEE (reference sequence). The CDR3 reads CASSLNGLAGNTIYF. The CDR3 DNA reads TGTGCCAGCAGCTTGAATGGGCTCGCTGGAAACACCATATATTTT.

The chain has TRBV7-2 and TRBJ2-1, with D unclear. The CDR3 runs 14 residues. The V gene's germline CDR1 is SGHTA and CDR2 FQGNSA. Trimming took off 2 bases at V and 9 bases at J, with 14 bases between the two ends. Here the CDR3 reads CASSLNDPRGEQFF. CDR3 in DNA: TGTGCCAGCAGCTTAAACGACCCCCGCGGTGAGCAGTTCTTC.

The chain carries TRBV19 and TRBJ2-1; 9 bases align to TRBD2. The CDR3 spans 16 residues. Losses at the gene ends were 6 bases for V and 3 bases for J; bases not matched to a gene: 9. Germline assignment: CDR1 LNHDA and CDR2 SQIVND (reference sequence). CDR3: CASRPHSGSGYNEQFF. The CDR3 DNA sequence: TGTGCCAGTAGGCCCCATAGCGGGAGTGGCTACAATGAGCAGTTCTTC.

The gene calls are TRBV5-1 and TRBJ2-1; 12 nucleotides match TRBD2. The CDR3 has 15 residues. Losses at the gene ends were 0 bases for V and 7 bases for J; bases not matched to a gene: 2. Germline V gives CDR1 SGHRS, CDR2 YFSETQ. This CDR3 is CASSLAGLAGNEQFF. CDR3 coding DNA: TGCGCCAGCAGCTTGGCAGGACTAGCGGGAAATGAGCAGTTCTTC.

This chain joins TRBV10-3 and TRBJ2-1; 8 nucleotides align to TRBD1. The CDR3 has 16 amino acids. Germline values: CDR1 ENHRY, CDR2 SYGVKD. Losses at the gene ends were 7 bases for V and 6 bases for J; bases not matched to a gene: 14. CDR3 sequence (DNA): TGTGCCATCATGAGTTCCGACAGGGGAACGGGCAATGAGCAGTTCTTC. Its translation: CAIMSSDRGTGNEQFF.

This sequence joins TRBV4-3 and TRBJ2-1; 8 bases line up with TRBD1. Germline lookup yields CDR1 LGHNA and CDR2 YSLEER. V shed 4 bases, J shed 7 bases, and the junction held 6 bases outside the gene matches. The CDR3 extends over 14 amino acids. DNA of the CDR3: TGCGCCAGCAGCCCGAGGACAGGGCTAAATGAGCAGTTCTTC. As protein: CASSPRTGLNEQFF.

The chain employs TRBV29-1 and TRBJ1-2, with TRBD1 matching over 10 bases. The V segment lost 8 bases and the J segment 6 bases; nucleotides outside the gene matches: 9. CDR3 size: 13 residues. Germline V gene sequence: CDR1 SQVTM, CDR2 ANQGSEA. The CDR3 sequence: CSSRTGGMDGYTF. CDR3 bases: TGCAGCTCAAGGACAGGGGGGATGGATGGCTACACCTTC.

This chain links TRBV5-1 with TRBJ1-2, with 7 bases matching TRBD1. Germline lookup yields CDR1 SGHRS and CDR2 YFSETQ. The V and J ends lost 3 bases and 3 bases, in that order; junction bases with no gene match: 2. The CDR3 runs to 13 residues. The DNA for the CDR3 is TGCGCCAGCAGCTCCCAGGGGGACTATGGCTACACCTTC. It specifies CASSSQGDYGYTF. The full variable domain, its missing parts supplied by reference TRBV5-1 and TRBJ1-2, is KAGVTQTPRYLIKTRGQQVTLSCSPISGHRSVSWYQQTPGQGLQFLFEYFSETQRNKGNFPGRFSGRQFSNSRSEMNVSTLELGDSALYLCASSSQGDYGYTFGSGTRLTVV.

J is TRBJ2-7 and V is TRBV27; possibly TRBD1 for D (5 bases). The ends were cut back, 3 bases at V and 2 bases at J, with 8 bases in the middle. Germline loops: CDR1 MNHEY, CDR2 SMNVEV (reference sequence). The CDR3 length is 13 residues. The CDR3 loop reads CASSFGQAYEQYF. CDR3 in DNA: TGTGCCAGCAGTTTTGGACAAGCCTACGAGCAGTACTTC.